Below, 26 T cell receptor beta chains from the same sample are listed, as sequenced in a study of CD8+CD57+ T cells in acquired aplastic anemia (dated by TCRdb to 2017 to 2018). The patients picked for sequencing were ones in whom flow cytometry had shown an expansion of CD8+CD57+ cells. The data were produced on an Illumina HiSeq 2000. Profiling of TCR beta VDJ combinations and CDR3 sequences used genomic DNA as the template. In-frame beta chains were kept once TCRdb had trimmed the public reads at Q25 with fastp and called clones with MiXCR. Each CDR3 protein gets just one entry, which takes the most common genes and DNA from the rows behind it. Recorded for this sample are a few hundred thousand distinct CDR3 sequences; 82% of them occurred a single time. Roughly two fifths of the sample rests with the top ten. Sample: sorted CD4+, CD8+, or CD8+CD57+ T cells (not recorded which) from PBMCs. These receptors were collected from a human donor with aplastic anemia.

This clonotype was detected once. The V and J genes are TRBV9 and TRBJ2-7, with D perhaps matching TRBD2 (5 bases). The germline CDR1 and CDR2 sequences are SGDLS and YYNGEE. CDR3 length: 15 amino acids. Deletions cut 0 bases from V and 12 bases from J, with 22 bases between. CDR3 region: CASSVGGRIEAFLYF. CDR3 DNA sequence: TGTGCCAGCAGCGTAGGAGGGCGCATTGAAGCTTTCTTGTACTTC. Together with reference TRBV9 and TRBJ2-7, the CDR3 gives the full variable domain: DSGVTQTPKHLITATGQRVTLRCSPRSGDLSVYWYQQSLDQGLQFLIQYYNGEERAKGNILERFSAQQFPDLHSELNLSSLELGDSALYFCASSVGGRIEAFLYFGPGTRLTVT.

The chain carries TRBV14 and TRBJ1-1, with D possibly being TRBD1 (6 bases). This CDR3 has 13 residues. Trimming stripped 5 bases from V and 7 bases from J, with 14 bases between. Germline CDR1 is SGHDN and CDR2 is FVKESK. Here the CDR3 reads CASSSLDSLEAFF. CDR3 nucleotides: TGTGCCAGCAGCTCCTTGGACAGTCTTGAAGCTTTCTTT.

The chain has TRBV19 and TRBJ2-5; D might be TRBD2 (5 bases). Between the trimmed V and J ends, which lost 1 base and 10 bases, there was a span of 19 bases. CDR1 is LNHDA, CDR2 SQIVND, per germline (reference sequence). This CDR3 contains 15 residues. CDR3: CASSIASGAYNDQYF. CDR3 DNA sequence: TGTGCCAGTAGTATAGCCAGCGGAGCCTACAATGACCAGTACTTC.

Details on this clonotype: A read error may account for a junction end that differs from germline. V and J are TRBV7-3 and TRBJ2-5; D unclear. The V gene's germline CDR1 is SGHTA and CDR2 FQGTGA. The CDR3 has 14 residues. CDR3 in amino acids: CASSLGSEEKTHNF. As DNA, the CDR3 is TGTGCCAGCAGCTTAGGCAGCGAGGAAAAGACCCACAACTTC.

This clonotype was picked up many times. A much larger clone differs from this one at a single base, so this may be a read error. The chain carries TRBV9 and TRBJ2-3, with 7 positions matching TRBD1. CDR3 length: 14 residues. The germline V gene has CDR1 SGDLS and CDR2 YYNGEE. The chain's CDR3 is CASSVGGQSTATHF. The CDR3 DNA is TGTGCCAGCAGCGTAGGGGGACAGAGCACAGCTACGCATTTT.

This chain joins TRBV7-2 and TRBJ1-6, with a tentative D call TRBD1 (5 bases). The CDR3 consists of 15 residues. Trimming took 3 bases from V and 15 from J, leaving 21 bases between them. CDR1 is SGHTA, CDR2 FQGNSA, per germline. This CDR3 reads CASSLGGGPGTHLHF. DNA for the CDR3: TGTGCCAGCAGCTTGGGCGGGGGTCCCGGTACCCACCTCCACTTT.

Note on this clonotype: The DNA is left out, because the CDR3 cannot be placed on it with certainty; the CDR3 is given as TCRdb lists it. V is TRBV9 and J is TRBJ2-3; the table's D call, TRBD1, has no DNA check behind it. Looked up from germline, CDR1 is SGDLS and CDR2 is YYNGEE. The CDR3 region is 14 residues in length, termini included. CDR3: CASGLAGGPQYFDF.

The chain joins TRBV7-9 to TRBJ1-1; D unresolved. There are 16 residues in the CDR3. Trimming pared 3 bases from V and 3 bases from J, leaving 17 bases between. Germline V gives CDR1 SEHNR, CDR2 FQNEAQ (reference sequence). CDR3 bases: TGTGCCAGCAGCTTGGCCAACGGGGAGAGTTACACTGAAGCTTTCTTT. Encoded protein: CASSLANGESYTEAFF.

V usage is TRBV20-1 and J usage is TRBJ2-7, with 7 positions matching TRBD1. Germline trimming cut 4 bases from V and 1 base from J; bases unmatched to any gene: 4. The CDR3 is 13 amino acids. Germline V gene sequence: CDR1 DFQATT, CDR2 SNEGSKA (reference sequence). This CDR3 is CSAIPTGSYEQYF. The DNA of the CDR3 is TGCAGTGCTATCCCGACAGGGTCCTACGAGCAGTACTTC.

The gene calls are TRBV2 and TRBJ2-7; 7 bases map to TRBD1. Per germline, CDR1 SNHLY and CDR2 FYNNEI. J lost 1 base, V lost 6 bases, and 18 bases had no gene match. The CDR3 covers 18 residues. The CDR3 sequence is CASSVSPDGTALSYEQYV. The CDR3 bases are TGTGCCAGCAGCGTTAGCCCAGACGGGACAGCCCTTTCCTACGAGCAGTACGTC.

In this sample, this clonotype turned up once. One end of the junction is discordant with germline, which a read error may explain. The genes are TRBV7-2 and TRBJ2-1; D gene unclear. The CDR3 spans 13 residues. Germline values: CDR1 SGHTA, CDR2 FQGNSA. CDR3 loop: CASSLGGSPETQF. As DNA, the CDR3 is TGTGCCAGCAGCTTAGGGGGAAGTCCCGAGACGCAGTTT.

As to this clonotype: Compared with germline, one end of the junction differs, possibly owing to a read error. The V and J genes are TRBV7-9 and TRBJ1-1; D is ambiguous. Germline V lookup: CDR1 SEHNR, CDR2 FQNEAQ (reference sequence). The CDR3 extends over 15 amino acids. The CDR3 loop is CASSLEPTRYGEAFF. In DNA, the CDR3 is TGTGCCAGCAGCCTGGAACCTACACGCTACGGCGAAGCCTTCTTT.

J is TRBJ2-3 and V is TRBV7-3; TRBD2 matches at 9 bases. Germline V CDR1 and CDR2: SGHTA, FQGTGA. V dropped 4 bases and J dropped 1; count of bases not matched to a gene: 6. The CDR3 spans 16 residues. CDR3 coding DNA: TGTGCCAGCAGCTCGGCGGGGGGGGTCCGCACAGATACGCAGTATTTT. Amino acids: CASSSAGGVRTDTQYF.

This clonotype occurred once. At one of its ends the junction is not consistent with the germline gene, which may arise from a read error. J is TRBJ2-5 and V is TRBV2; D gene unclear. Germline CDR1 and CDR2: SNHLY and FYNNEI. The CDR3 runs to 14 residues. The CDR3 loop reads CASREAYYQEPQHF. The CDR3 bases are TGTGCCAGCAGGGAAGCGTATTACCAAGAGCCCCAGCACTTC.

This sequence joins TRBV11-3 and TRBJ1-2; no firm D call. The V and J ends lost 5 bases and 5 bases respectively, with 21 bases between them. The germline V gene encodes CDR1 SGHNT and CDR2 YENEEA. The length of the CDR3 is 16 residues. The CDR3 DNA follows: TGTGCCAGCAGCGAGACTAGCGATCGGCTCGTATATGGCTACACCTTC. Translation gives CASSETSDRLVYGYTF.

As for this clonotype: No conserved phenylalanine or tryptophan ends this CDR3, so it is likely a read error. The DNA is omitted, as the CDR3 cannot be located on it reliably, and the CDR3 follows TCRdb's listing. This chain connects TRBV7-9 to TRBJ1-2; TRBD1, as called in the table, went unchecked against the DNA. The CDR3 numbers 12 amino acids, ends counted. Germline CDR1 is SEHNR and CDR2 is FQNEAQ (reference sequence). The CDR3 region is CASSLRAGAYNG.

The rearrangement uses TRBV29-1 and TRBJ2-3; D not resolved. Germline V CDR1 and CDR2: SQVTM, ANQGSEA. The germline V and J ends were trimmed by 1 base and 4 bases, with 3 bases remaining between them. CDR3 length: 11 residues. CDR3 residues: CSVEVADTQYF. As DNA, the CDR3 is TGCAGCGTTGAAGTGGCAGATACGCAGTATTTT.

This CDR3 is CASSSSQGFEDTQYF. Here the CDR3 DNA reads TGCGCCAGCAGCTCCTCGCAGGGGTTTGAGGATACGCAGTATTTT. The chain recombines TRBV5-1 with TRBJ2-3; maybe TRBD1 (6 bases). The CDR3 has 15 amino acids. Trimming removed 3 bases at V and 6 bases at J, with 17 bases between. Per the germline V gene, CDR1 is SGHRS and CDR2 is YFSETQ.

As concerns this clonotype: The limits of the CDR3 on the DNA are not certain, so only TCRdb's listed CDR3 is given. The chain recombines TRBV11-3 with TRBJ1-1. The CDR3 is 15 residues long, counting both termini. Germline V gene lookup returns CDR1 SGHNT and CDR2 YENEEA. CDR3 sequence: CASSLIWAGGTESFF.

The chain is built from TRBV2 and TRBJ2-5; possible D gene TRBD2, 5 bases. V lost 6 bases and J lost 4, with 12 bases in between. Per germline, CDR1 SNHLY and CDR2 FYNNEI. The CDR3 runs 13 residues. The CDR3 sequence: CASSVDWGETQYF. Here the CDR3 DNA reads TGTGCCAGCAGCGTGGACTGGGGAGAGACCCAGTACTTC.

As DNA, the CDR3 is TGTGCCAGCAGCTTATATAGCACCGAAGAGACCCAGTACTTC. This gives the protein CASSLYSTEETQYF. The J gene is TRBJ2-5, the V gene TRBV11-2; D call uncertain. Trimming removed 2 bases at V and 3 bases at J, with 10 bases between. The CDR3 runs 14 residues. Per germline, CDR1 SGHAT and CDR2 FQNNGV.

Only one count was recorded for this clonotype. The conserved closing phenylalanine or tryptophan is absent in this CDR3, likely reflecting a read error. CDR3 region: CATSRVSGYESQFV. The CDR3 bases are TGTGCCACCAGCAGAGTCAGCGGGTACGAGTCCCAGTTCGTC. This chain joins TRBV15 and TRBJ2-5; D possibly corresponds to TRBD2 (6 bases). The J call may be incorrect, as the DNA end agrees better with TRBJ2-1. The CDR3 has 14 amino acids. Germline assignment: CDR1 LNHNV and CDR2 YYDKDF (reference sequence).

This rearrangement joins TRBV19 to TRBJ2-1; 13 bases line up with TRBD2. Losses at the gene ends were 2 bases for V and 16 bases for J; bases not matched to a gene: 5. There are 13 residues in the CDR3. Germline CDR1 reads LNHDA; CDR2 reads SQIVND (reference sequence). CDR3 nucleotides: TGTGCCAGTAGTATAAACGGACTAGCGGGGGTATTCTTC. It translates to CASSINGLAGVFF.

DNA for the CDR3: TGTGCCAGCAGCCTTCTGGAGGAAGCTTTCTTT. Its protein product is CASSLLEEAFF. This rearrangement joins TRBV7-8 to TRBJ1-1; D gene unclear. Germline CDR1 reads SGHVS; CDR2 reads FQNEAQ. The CDR3 consists of 11 residues. The V end was cut by 5 bases, the J end by 8 bases, with 9 bases between.

The chain employs TRBV7-8 and TRBJ2-7; D is ambiguous. V lost 0 bases and J 1 base, leaving 19 bases between the germline ends. This CDR3 spans 18 amino acids. The germline gives CDR1 SGHVS, CDR2 FQNEAQ. The CDR3 nucleotides read TGTGCCAGCAGCTTAGCGGCAGGCCCCGATACGCATTCCTACGAGCAGTACGTC. It codes for CASSLAAGPDTHSYEQYV.

The chain combines TRBV6-6 with TRBJ1-6; TRBD1 matches at 7 bases. V lost 6 bases and J lost 8; bases outside the gene matches: 7. CDR1 MNHNY and CDR2 SVGAGI come from the germline V gene (reference sequence). The CDR3 consists of 14 residues. CDR3 sequence reads: CASRKQGTDSPLHF. In nucleotides, the CDR3 is TGTGCCAGCAGAAAACAGGGGACGGATTCACCCCTCCACTTT.